These 28 T cell receptor beta chains share one sample of origin, sequenced in a study of cytomegalovirus exposure and HLA in healthy donors. The PCR used 60 Vbeta and 13 Jbeta primers. Sequencing was performed with immunoSEQ multiplex PCR; in TCRdb, only in-frame clones are kept and a portion is missing. This sample carries 65,000 to 90,000 clones, approximately 72% of them seen once, and the ten largest clones take about 8.2%. The sample comprised PBMCs. The source is a woman in her forties in good health and CMV-seropositive.

The chain combines TRBV9 with TRBJ2-7, with 8 nucleotides matching TRBD1. CDR1 and CDR2 (germline): SGDLS, YYNGEE. V lost 4 bases, J lost 9 bases, and 6 bases stayed unmatched. The CDR3 runs 12 residues. In DNA form, the CDR3 reads TGTGCCAGCAGCTTAGGGACAGGCGCGCAGTACTTC. Its translation is CASSLGTGAQYF.

The rearrangement uses TRBV4-3 and TRBJ2-5, with a tentative D call TRBD2 (5 bases). CDR1 is LGHNA and CDR2 is YSLEER in the germline V gene. The CDR3 runs 15 residues. Trimming took off 4 bases at V and 5 bases at J, with 17 bases between the two ends. CDR3 loop: CASSPTSGVGETQYF. In DNA, the CDR3 is TGCGCCAGCAGCCCGACTTCCGGGGTAGGGGAGACCCAGTACTTC.

The chain has TRBV4-1 and TRBJ1-6; D not certain. The CDR3 is 15 amino acids. Trimming took 0 bases from V and 3 from J, leaving 6 bases between them. Per germline, CDR1 MGHRA and CDR2 YSYEKL. The CDR3 spells CASSQENSYNSPLHF. In DNA form, the CDR3 reads TGCGCCAGCAGCCAAGAGAACAGCTATAATTCACCCCTCCACTTT.

This chain joins TRBV7-2 and TRBJ2-1, with D perhaps matching TRBD1 (7 bases). Germline CDR1 is SGHTA and CDR2 is FQGNSA. V was cut by 5 bases and J by 8 bases, with 19 bases left in between. The CDR3 runs 15 residues. The chain's CDR3 is CASSLQAAGGHEQFF. CDR3 DNA sequence: TGTGCCAGCAGCCTACAGGCGGCAGGGGGGCATGAGCAGTTCTTC.

The gene calls are TRBV12-5 and TRBJ2-5; TRBD2 aligns across 14 bases. CDR1 is LGHNT and CDR2 is FRNRAP in the germline V gene. Unmatched junction bases numbered 6, after V lost 4 bases and J lost 2 bases. The CDR3 has 17 residues. The chain's CDR3 is CASGSGLAGASQETQYF. The CDR3 nucleotides read TGTGCTAGTGGTTCGGGACTAGCGGGGGCCTCACAAGAGACCCAGTACTTC.

The rearrangement uses TRBV15 and TRBJ2-3; TRBD2 is a possible D gene (6 bases). The CDR3 has 18 residues. Deletions cut 1 base from V and 1 base from J, with 18 bases between. Per germline, CDR1 LNHNV and CDR2 YYDKDF (reference sequence). CDR3 protein: CATSRVGGPLTRTDTQYF. DNA of the CDR3: TGTGCCACCAGCAGAGTGGGGGGACCTCTTACTCGCACAGATACGCAGTATTTT. The entire variable domain, with the rest obtained from reference TRBV15 and TRBJ2-3, is as follows: DAMVIQNPRYQVTQFGKPVTLSCSQTLNHNVMYWYQQKSSQAPKLLFHYYDKDFNNEADTPDNFQSRRPNTSFCFLDIRSPGLGDTAMYLCATSRVGGPLTRTDTQYFGPGTRLTVL.

V gene TRBV5-5 combines with J gene TRBJ1-5; D gene uncertain. CDR1 SGHKS and CDR2 YYEKEE come from the germline V gene (reference sequence). V lost 0 bases, J lost 5 bases, and 6 bases lay in between. The length of the CDR3 is 13 residues. The CDR3 region has the DNA TGTGCCAGCAGCTTGGATGCAGATCAGCCCCAGCATTTT. It is translated as CASSLDADQPQHF.

CDR3 protein: CASSSDRWYTEAFF. The CDR3 DNA sequence: TGTGCCAGCAGCTCGGACAGGTGGTACACTGAAGCTTTCTTT. V is TRBV5-4 and J is TRBJ1-1, with 7 bases lining up with TRBD1. Germline assignment: CDR1 SGHNT and CDR2 YYREEE (reference sequence). Trimming cost V 3 bases and J 3 bases; bases outside gene matches: 5. This CDR3 comprises 14 residues. Full variable domain (missing parts from reference TRBV5-4 and TRBJ1-1): ETGVTQSPTHLIKTRGQQVTLRCSSQSGHNTVSWYQQALGQGPQFIFQYYREEENGRGNFPPRFSGLQFPNYSSELNVNALELDDSALYLCASSSDRWYTEAFFGQGTRLTVV.

V gene TRBV7-6 combines with J gene TRBJ1-1; 9 bases agree with TRBD1. CDR1 and CDR2 (germline): SGHVS, FNYEAQ. After removal of 3 bases from V and 0 bases from J, the junction contained 11 bases not matched to a gene. The CDR3 runs 18 residues. The CDR3 DNA reads as TGTGCCAGCAGCTTCTTCGACAGGGGGTCGATTCTGAACACTGAAGCTTTCTTT. This gives the protein CASSFFDRGSILNTEAFF.

This chain connects TRBV27 to TRBJ2-1; a possible D gene is TRBD2 (6 bases). V was shortened by 4 bases and J by 8 bases, with 18 bases between the two germline ends. The CDR3 runs to 15 residues. The germline V gene has CDR1 MNHEY and CDR2 SMNVEV (reference sequence). The CDR3 sequence is CASSSSQGLEDEQFF. The CDR3 nucleotides are TGTGCCAGCAGTTCATCCCAGGGACTGGAAGATGAGCAGTTCTTC.

The CDR3 region has the DNA TGTGCCAGTAGTATCGCCGCAGGGGAACAGCCCCAGCATTTT. This codes for CASSIAAGEQPQHF. V and J are TRBV19 and TRBJ1-5; perhaps TRBD1 as D (6 bases). Trimming cost V 3 bases and J 7 bases, with 13 bases left between them. Germline-derived CDR1 and CDR2 are LNHDA and SQIVND (reference sequence). CDR3 length: 14 residues.

This clone came up a few times. V is TRBV19 and J is TRBJ2-1; TRBD1 aligns across 9 bases. Germline V lookup: CDR1 LNHDA, CDR2 SQIVND (reference sequence). The CDR3 consists of 17 residues. J was trimmed by 3 bases and V by 1 base; bases with no gene match: 7. As DNA, the CDR3 is TGTGCCAGTAGTATAGTAGGGGGACAGGGAGGCTACAATGAGCAGTTCTTC. This encodes CASSIVGGQGGYNEQFF.

The rearrangement joins TRBV4-1 to TRBJ2-1, with TRBD1 matching 11 bases. V lost 4 bases, J lost 3 bases, and 5 bases stayed unmatched. The germline V gene has CDR1 MGHRA and CDR2 YSYEKL. The CDR3 runs 16 residues. The CDR3 region is CASSRPGTGGYNEQFF. The CDR3 bases are TGCGCCAGCAGCCGCCCCGGGACAGGGGGCTACAATGAGCAGTTCTTC.

The gene calls are TRBV4-3 and TRBJ2-3; TRBD1 is a possible D gene (6 bases). Germline V CDR1 and CDR2: LGHNA, YSLEER. The germline V and J ends were trimmed by 0 bases and 6 bases, with 16 bases remaining between them. CDR3 length: 16 amino acids. CDR3 DNA sequence: TGCGCCAGCAGCCAAGATTTCAGGGGCTCAGGGGATACGCAGTATTTT. Translated, it gives CASSQDFRGSGDTQYF.

This clone was counted only a few times. The CDR3 here is CASRTGLEYGYTF. As DNA, the CDR3 is TGTGCCAGCAGAACAGGGTTGGAGTATGGCTACACCTTC. This chain links TRBV6-1 with TRBJ1-2, with D possibly being TRBD1 (6 bases). The CDR3 is 13 amino acids. Germline CDR1 MNHNS, CDR2 SASEGT. The V and J ends lost 6 bases and 5 bases respectively, with 13 bases between them.

The rearrangement uses TRBV28 and TRBJ1-1; the D gene is possibly TRBD1 (6 bases). The CDR3 extends over 13 amino acids. The ends were cut back, 7 bases at V and 4 bases at J, with 13 bases in the middle. Germline V gene lookup returns CDR1 MDHEN and CDR2 SYDVKM. CDR3 residues: CASTEGGGTEAFF. The DNA for the CDR3 is TGTGCCAGCACAGAAGGGGGTGGCACTGAAGCTTTCTTT.

The rearrangement joins TRBV19 to TRBJ1-2, with D possibly matching TRBD1 (6 bases). In germline, CDR1 is LNHDA, CDR2 SQIVND (reference sequence). The CDR3 consists of 15 residues. Trimming shortened V by 0 bases and J by 2 bases, and 10 bases separated the two germline ends. As DNA, the CDR3 is TGTGCCAGTAGTATAGAGCACAGGGTAAACTATGGCTACACCTTC. Protein sequence: CASSIEHRVNYGYTF.

The chain recombines TRBV4-3 with TRBJ2-3; 10 bases are shared with TRBD2. CDR1 and CDR2 (germline): LGHNA, YSLEER. The CDR3 runs to 15 residues. J was trimmed by 0 bases and V by 5 bases; bases with no gene match: 2. The CDR3 loop is CASSTSGASTDTQYF. The CDR3 DNA follows: TGCGCCAGCAGCACTAGCGGGGCTAGCACAGATACGCAGTATTTT.

The J gene is TRBJ1-2, the V gene TRBV19; 7 positions agree with TRBD1. Germline CDR1 and CDR2: LNHDA and SQIVND (reference sequence). J was trimmed by 8 bases and V by 5 bases; bases with no gene match: 17. The CDR3 is 16 amino acids. The CDR3 region is CASSPVMGQTTGGYTF. The DNA for the CDR3 is TGTGCCAGTAGTCCCGTTATGGGACAGACAACGGGCGGCTACACCTTC.

This chain connects TRBV19 to TRBJ2-1; 10 positions match TRBD2. In germline, CDR1 is LNHDA, CDR2 SQIVND (reference sequence). This CDR3 region has 13 residues. V trimming: 9 bases; J trimming: 4 bases; junction bases outside the gene matches: 3. In DNA form, the CDR3 reads TGTGCCAGCTCGGGACTAGCGTACAATGAGCAGTTCTTC. It specifies CASSGLAYNEQFF.

V gene TRBV5-6 combines with J gene TRBJ2-7; D unclear. This CDR3 contains 15 residues. From germline, CDR1 is SGHDT and CDR2 YYEEEE. V gave up 2 bases and J gave up 0 bases, with 12 bases separating them. The chain's CDR3 is CASSFNPSSSYEQYF. CDR3 coding DNA: TGTGCCAGCAGCTTCAATCCGTCGAGCTCCTACGAGCAGTACTTC.

This sequence joins TRBV10-3 and TRBJ1-2, with TRBD1 identical over 7 bases. This CDR3 contains 14 residues. Germline CDR1 reads ENHRY; CDR2 reads SYGVKD. V gave up 4 bases and J gave up 4 bases; unmatched junction bases: 6. The CDR3 nucleotides read TGTGCCATCAGTGGGGACAGTCAAAGCTATGGCTACACCTTC. This encodes CAISGDSQSYGYTF.

The V gene is TRBV21-1, the J gene TRBJ1-2. TRBV21-1 is a pseudogene segment. The CDR3 sequence is 17 residues long. CDR3 loop: CAGRSRNGQRGFYGYTF. The CDR3 DNA sequence: TGTGCCGGCAGAAGTAGAAACGGCCAGAGAGGGTTCTATGGCTACACCTTC.

The chain couples TRBV7-3 to TRBJ2-1; 8 positions match TRBD2. The trim removed 1 base at V and 4 bases at J, leaving 3 bases unmatched. The length of the CDR3 is 15 residues. The germline gives CDR1 SGHTA, CDR2 FQGTGA. The CDR3 sequence: CASSLMGGGYNEQFF. In DNA, the CDR3 is TGTGCCAGCAGCTTAATGGGCGGGGGGTACAATGAGCAGTTCTTC.

The chain combines TRBV6-4 with TRBJ2-1; 11 bases are a match to TRBD2. Looked up from germline, CDR1 is MRHNA and CDR2 is SNTAGT. There are 18 residues in the CDR3. V gave up 0 bases and J gave up 6 bases; unmatched junction bases: 10. Here the CDR3 reads CASSDSMSSGGGPNEQFF. CDR3 nucleotide sequence: TGTGCCAGCAGTGACTCGATGAGTAGCGGGGGGGGGCCCAATGAGCAGTTCTTC.

This clone was recorded a few times. The chain links TRBV7-8 to TRBJ2-7; a possible D gene is TRBD1 (6 bases). Deletions cut 3 bases from V and 0 bases from J, with 12 bases between. This CDR3 has 15 residues. CDR1 is SGHVS, CDR2 FQNEAQ, per germline. The CDR3 DNA reads as TGTGCCAGCAGCTTTATAACGACAGGCTCCTACGAGCAGTACTTC. Translated, it gives CASSFITTGSYEQYF.

This rearrangement joins TRBV6-5 to TRBJ1-4; D call uncertain. CDR1 MNHEY and CDR2 SVGAGI come from the germline V gene. The CDR3 runs to 15 residues. V was trimmed by 3 bases and J by 3 bases, leaving 11 bases between them. The CDR3, as DNA: TGTGCCAGCAGTTATGGCTTAACAGCTAATGAAAAACTGTTTTTT. Encoded protein: CASSYGLTANEKLFF.

The chain couples TRBV5-1 to TRBJ1-2, with D tentatively TRBD1 (6 bases). The germline V and J ends were trimmed by 6 bases and 4 bases, with 10 bases remaining between them. From germline, CDR1 is SGHRS and CDR2 YFSETQ. This CDR3 is built from 12 residues. Here the CDR3 reads CASMDSLYGYTF. The CDR3 DNA reads TGCGCCAGCATGGACAGCCTCTATGGCTACACCTTC.